The table lists the clone carrying this TCR beta chain with a count of one. Its antigen remains unknown. The data belong to a study of blood T cells in healthy people across ages. The study's findings and limits: Diversity estimates from one million T cells were considered underestimates.

The use of a sample-barcoded 5' primer and a J-beta primer mix characterized a second PCR of 7 to 11 cycles. Individual samples furnished no less than 3 million CDR3-containing paired-end reads apiece. TCRdb independently ran MiXCR on the 5' RACE reads; one entry per CDR3 protein. The table includes roughly 2 million distinct CDR3 sequences, about 50% detected once. Germline loops: CDR1 ENHRY, CDR2 SYGVKD. The CDR3 extends over 15 amino acids. The V and J ends lost 1 base and 3 bases respectively, with 10 bases between them. The gene calls are TRBV10-3 and TRBJ1-5, with no clear D. The sequencing sample was made of blood. This clonotype was sampled from a woman in her 40s in good health. The DNA for the CDR3 is TGTGCCATCAGTGAGTGGGCCCAGTCCAATCAGCCCCAGCATTTT. Its translation: CAISEWAQSNQPQHF.